The rows below give T cell receptor beta chains drawn from one sample of a study of cytomegalovirus exposure and HLA in healthy donors. Sequenced by immunoSEQ multiplex PCR; TCRdb stores in-frame clones only, minus some. The data hold about 140,000 clones, with roughly 83% observed a single time. Sequencing was done on a sample of PBMCs. The receptors were gathered from a man in his forties in good health and CMV-seronegative. The CDR3 runs from the conserved cysteine through the conserved F or W. The D gene is left open where the match is weak. Clone size is given for some rows only: seen once, a few or many times, or a class if the clone is expanded.

cdr3_aa cdr3_nt j_call d_call v_call clone_size
CASSLSAGIFEKLFF TGTGCCAGCAGTTTATCGGCAGGAATATTTGAAAAACTGTTTTTT TRBJ1-4 NA TRBV28 NA
CSVQQNRGPYGYTF TGCAGCGTTCAACAGAACAGGGGGCCCTATGGCTACACCTTC TRBJ1-2 TRBD1 TRBV29-1 few
CASSQDRRAAGEGYTF TGCGCCAGCAGCCAAGATCGACGGGCGGCGGGGGAAGGCTACACCTTC TRBJ1-2 NA TRBV4-3 NA
CASSDWVAGYRSYNEQFF TGTGCCAGCAGTGATTGGGTAGCGGGGTATCGCTCCTACAATGAGCAGTTCTTC TRBJ2-1 TRBD2 TRBV2 NA
CASGTSGDQETQYF TGTGCCAGCGGGACTAGCGGGGACCAAGAGACCCAGTACTTC TRBJ2-5 TRBD2 TRBV6-1 few
CASSYSNWREMAEQYF TGTGCCAGCAGTTACTCAAACTGGCGGGAGATGGCCGAGCAGTACTTC TRBJ2-7 TRBD2 TRBV6-5 NA
CASSPRRGGADTQYF TGTGCCAGCAGCCCAAGGAGGGGGGGGGCAGATACGCAGTATTTT TRBJ2-3 NA TRBV5-4 NA
CASSMFYSIQGEKLFF TGTGCCAGCAGCATGTTCTATTCAATTCAGGGTGAAAAACTGTTTTTT TRBJ1-4 NA TRBV2 NA
CASSDIQGQGVYTF TGTGCCAGCAGCGACATACAGGGCCAAGGGGTCTACACCTTC TRBJ1-2 NA TRBV7-8 NA
CASSARGAPINLETQYF TGTGCCAGCAGCGCTCGGGGGGCACCCATAAATCTGGAGACCCAGTACTTC TRBJ2-5 NA TRBV9 NA
CASTLTWTANSPLHF TGTGCCAGCACCTTAACGTGGACAGCCAATTCACCCCTCCACTTT TRBJ1-6 NA TRBV6-1 NA
CASSEWPYEQYF TGTGCCAGCAGTGAATGGCCCTACGAGCAGTACTTC TRBJ2-7 NA TRBV6-1 once
CASSLRGSSGTANGTQYF TGTGCCAGCAGCTTAAGGGGAAGTAGCGGGACCGCAAATGGTACGCAGTATTTT TRBJ2-3 TRBD2 TRBV7-3 NA
CAIAAQGAGTYGYTF TGTGCCATCGCGGCACAGGGGGCGGGAACCTATGGCTACACCTTC TRBJ1-2 TRBD1 TRBV10-3 NA
CASIFGGRSEEQFF TGTGCCAGCATCTTTGGCGGGAGGTCAGAAGAGCAGTTCTTC TRBJ2-1 TRBD2 TRBV6-6 NA
CASSLEVRNSYEQYF TGTGCCAGCAGCTTAGAGGTCAGGAACTCCTACGAGCAGTACTTC TRBJ2-7 NA TRBV11-2 NA
CAWTTGSGETQYF TGTGCCTGGACAACCGGGAGTGGGGAGACCCAGTACTTC TRBJ2-5 NA TRBV30 NA
CASSLGTGYNEQFF TGTGCCAGCAGCTTAGGGACAGGGTACAATGAGCAGTTCTTC TRBJ2-1 TRBD1 TRBV7-3 NA
CASSLVGGQPDTQYF TGTGCCAGCAGCTTGGTGGGGGGGCAGCCAGATACGCAGTATTTT TRBJ2-3 NA TRBV5-4 NA
CASSHRDRVGEQFF TGTGCCAGCAGCCACCGGGACAGGGTTGGTGAGCAGTTCTTC TRBJ2-1 TRBD1 TRBV7-9 NA
CASSNRGALDTQYF TGTGCCAGTAGTAATCGGGGGGCCCTGGATACGCAGTATTTT TRBJ2-3 NA TRBV19 few
CSSSLAGETNEQYF TGTTCCAGCAGCTTAGCGGGAGAAACGAACGAGCAGTACTTC TRBJ2-7 TRBD2 TRBV7-9 NA
CASSMALAGYEQYF TGTGCCAGTAGTATGGCACTAGCGGGTTACGAGCAGTACTTC TRBJ2-7 TRBD2 TRBV19 NA
CASSLLGDTYEQYF TGTGCCAGCAGTTTACTTGGCGACACCTACGAGCAGTACTTC TRBJ2-7 NA TRBV27 once
CASLSRRDTSYEQYF TGTGCCAGCCTCAGCAGACGGGACACCTCCTACGAGCAGTACTTC TRBJ2-7 NA TRBV6-6 NA
CASSLYGRTSNNEQFF TGTGCCAGCAGCTTATATGGACGGACTTCCAACAATGAGCAGTTCTTC TRBJ2-1 NA TRBV7-2 NA
CASSRQGENTEAFF TGTGCCAGCTCACGTCAGGGGGAAAACACTGAAGCTTTCTTT TRBJ1-1 TRBD1 TRBV18 NA
CASSFRGTVESQHF TGTGCCAGCAGTTTCAGGGGCACGGTGGAGTCCCAGCATTTT TRBJ1-5 NA TRBV27 NA